The 30 T cell receptor beta chains listed next were all sequenced from one sample in a study of blood T cell repertoires in COVID-19. Method: immunoSEQ multiplex PCR; TCRdb's copy keeps in-frame clones and lacks some. Of around 230,000 clones in the sample, roughly 85% are singletons; the top ten hold more than 4.5%. Material: peripheral blood. Receptors originate from a man aged 45 to 65 with COVID-19, enrolled during active disease.

The genes are TRBV18 and TRBJ2-1, with a weak D call TRBD2 (6 bases). V was cut by 6 bases and J by 6 bases, with 12 bases left in between. Germline V lookup: CDR1 KGHSH, CDR2 LQKENI. This CDR3 comprises 13 residues. CDR3 nucleotides: TGTGCCAGCTCCTCCGGGGGAGGCAATGAGCAGTTCTTC. Residues: CASSSGGGNEQFF.

The chain couples TRBV6-2 or TRBV6-3 to TRBJ2-7; TRBD2 aligns across 7 bases. J lost 5 bases, V lost 2 bases, and 12 bases had no gene match. Germline CDR1 reads MNHEY; CDR2 reads SVGEGT. The CDR3 has 16 residues. DNA of the CDR3: TGTGCCAGCAGTTACCAAAGGACTAGATGGCGTGACGAGCAGTACTTC. Translating gives CASSYQRTRWRDEQYF.

This chain connects TRBV19 to TRBJ2-1; 8 bases are a match to TRBD1. Germline CDR1 is LNHDA and CDR2 is SQIVND (reference sequence). CDR3 size: 14 residues. Trimming cost V 9 bases and J 7 bases; bases outside gene matches: 11. This CDR3 is CASYSRDRGNEQFF. The CDR3 bases are TGTGCCAGCTATTCCCGTGACAGGGGTAATGAGCAGTTCTTC.

V is TRBV15 and J is TRBJ2-1, with 10 bases identical to TRBD1. Germline assignment: CDR1 LNHNV and CDR2 YYDKDF (reference sequence). J lost 7 bases, V lost 2 bases, and 5 bases had no gene match. The CDR3 runs 15 residues. As DNA, the CDR3 is TGTGCCACCAGCAGACTAGGACAGGGGGGGAATGAGCAGTTCTTC. It specifies CATSRLGQGGNEQFF.

The V call is TRBV2, the J call TRBJ1-5; 8 bases map to TRBD1. CDR1 SNHLY and CDR2 FYNNEI come from the germline V gene. The CDR3 is 15 amino acids. V trimming: 5 bases; J trimming: 3 bases; junction bases outside the gene matches: 6. The chain's CDR3 is CASSLDREANQPQHF. The CDR3 coding sequence is TGTGCCAGCAGTTTGGACAGGGAAGCCAATCAGCCCCAGCATTTT.

The chain carries TRBV6-6 and TRBJ2-1; D might be TRBD1 (6 bases). CDR1 and CDR2 (germline): MNHNY, SVGAGI (reference sequence). The CDR3 has 13 amino acids. V was trimmed by 4 bases and J by 8 bases, leaving 12 bases between them. The chain's CDR3 is CASSSTGLDEQFF. As DNA, the CDR3 is TGTGCCAGCAGTTCCACAGGGTTGGATGAGCAGTTCTTC.

The rearrangement links TRBV4-3 to TRBJ2-1; TRBD2 matches at 8 bases. CDR1 is LGHNA, CDR2 YSLEER, per germline. The CDR3 totals 15 residues. V lost 1 base, J lost 5 bases, and 4 bases stayed unmatched. As DNA, the CDR3 is TGCGCCAGCAGCCAAGCGGGGGGGTTCCACAATGAGCAGTTCTTC. It specifies CASSQAGGFHNEQFF.

The V call is TRBV19, the J call TRBJ2-5; TRBD2 agrees at 8 bases. The junction had 7 bases not matched to a gene; V was cut back by 7 bases and J by 3 bases. CDR1 and CDR2 from the germline V gene are LNHDA and SQIVND (reference sequence). The CDR3 sequence is 14 residues long. CDR3: CASTPGGPKETQYF. DNA for the CDR3: TGTGCCAGTACGCCGGGAGGGCCAAAAGAGACCCAGTACTTC.

This chain joins TRBV18 and TRBJ2-7; 7 bases map to TRBD1. This CDR3 spans 14 amino acids. The germline V gene has CDR1 KGHSH and CDR2 LQKENI. The V and J ends lost 3 bases and 2 bases, in that order; junction bases with no gene match: 4. CDR3 DNA: TGTGCCAGCTCACCTTCGACAGGGACCTACGAGCAGTACTTC. Protein: CASSPSTGTYEQYF.

The sample holds one count of this clone. V gene TRBV6-4 combines with J gene TRBJ1-6; a weak D match, TRBD1 (6 bases). V was trimmed by 1 base and J by 0 bases, leaving 13 bases between them. The germline gives CDR1 MRHNA, CDR2 SNTAGT. There are 18 residues in the CDR3. As DNA, the CDR3 is TGTGCCAGCAGTGACTGGGGACATCAGAGCTCCTATAATTCACCCCTCCACTTT. Its protein product is CASSDWGHQSSYNSPLHF.

This clone was seen just once. The same CDR3 also results from other DNA sequences found in this sample. The J gene is TRBJ2-1, the V gene TRBV10-1; 10 bases match TRBD2. The germline V gene encodes CDR1 WNHNN and CDR2 SYGVQD (reference sequence). The V segment lost 3 bases and the J segment 4 bases; nucleotides outside the gene matches: 0. This CDR3 region has 14 residues. Here the CDR3 DNA reads TGCGCCAGCAGTGAACTAGCGGGGTACAATGAGCAGTTCTTC. Encoded protein: CASSELAGYNEQFF.

The genes are TRBV9 and TRBJ1-4, with TRBD1 identical over 8 bases. The germline V gene encodes CDR1 SGDLS and CDR2 YYNGEE. This CDR3 spans 15 amino acids. V lost 2 bases to trimming and J lost 6 bases; unmatched junction nucleotides: 6. CDR3 DNA: TGTGCCAGCAGCGTGACAGGGGATTTACATGAAAAACTGTTTTTT. The encoded protein is CASSVTGDLHEKLFF.

This chain joins TRBV5-4 and TRBJ2-5; TRBD2 matches at 7 bases. CDR1 and CDR2 from the germline V gene are SGHNT and YYREEE (reference sequence). V shed 3 bases and J 5 bases; nucleotides not matched to a gene: 10. This CDR3 contains 15 residues. The CDR3 loop reads CASSSKAGSWETQYF. CDR3 sequence (DNA): TGTGCCAGCAGCTCTAAAGCGGGGTCCTGGGAGACCCAGTACTTC.

The V call is TRBV7-9, the J call TRBJ2-2; no reliable D call. This CDR3 comprises 13 residues. Germline V gene lookup returns CDR1 SEHNR and CDR2 FQNEAQ (reference sequence). Trimming left V 2 bases short and J 4 bases short, with 5 bases between. The CDR3 DNA reads as TGTGCCAGCAGCTTAACCAGCACCGGGGAGCTGTTTTTT. This gives the protein CASSLTSTGELFF.

This clone appeared a single time. The V call is TRBV13, the J call TRBJ2-2; 8 nucleotides align to TRBD1. The germline gives CDR1 PRHDT, CDR2 FYEKMQ (reference sequence). Trimming at V came to 2 bases and at J to 4 bases, leaving 12 bases not matched to a gene. This CDR3 region has 18 residues. The CDR3 reads CASSLTPLDRDSTGELFF. CDR3 bases: TGTGCCAGCAGCTTAACCCCCTTGGACAGGGATAGCACCGGGGAGCTGTTTTTT.

This chain connects TRBV5-4 to TRBJ1-1, with 7 bases aligning to TRBD1. CDR3 size: 15 residues. Germline trimming cut 7 bases from V and 1 base from J; bases unmatched to any gene: 10. Germline loops: CDR1 SGHNT, CDR2 YYREEE (reference sequence). The CDR3 nucleotides read TGTGCCAGCCTTCTTAGACAGGGAAGGAACACTGAAGCTTTCTTT. Encoded protein: CASLLRQGRNTEAFF. Looking up the rest from reference TRBV5-4 and TRBJ1-1 gives the full variable domain: ETGVTQSPTHLIKTRGQQVTLRCSSQSGHNTVSWYQQALGQGPQFIFQYYREEENGRGNFPPRFSGLQFPNYSSELNVNALELDDSALYLCASLLRQGRNTEAFFGQGTRLTVV.

This clone was observed a few times. J is TRBJ1-1 and V is TRBV2; D gene uncertain. V lost 4 bases to trimming and J lost 0 bases, with 6 bases between them. This CDR3 is 13 amino acids long. Germline V gene sequence: CDR1 SNHLY, CDR2 FYNNEI. CDR3: CASSVSVNTEAFF. DNA for the CDR3: TGTGCCAGCAGTGTCTCGGTGAACACTGAAGCTTTCTTT.

V and J are TRBV5-4 and TRBJ2-1; 8 nucleotides line up with TRBD1. V gave up 0 bases and J gave up 5 bases; unmatched junction bases: 7. Per the germline V gene, CDR1 is SGHNT and CDR2 is YYREEE (reference sequence). The CDR3 totals 16 residues. CDR3 in amino acids: CASSLVGQGKNNEQFF. The CDR3 nucleotides are TGTGCCAGCAGCTTGGTAGGACAGGGAAAGAACAATGAGCAGTTCTTC.

V gene TRBV7-2 combines with J gene TRBJ2-7, with TRBD1 identical over 9 bases. The CDR3 sequence is 13 residues long. Germline V gene lookup returns CDR1 SGHTA and CDR2 FQGNSA. V shed 5 bases and J 6 bases; nucleotides not matched to a gene: 5. For the CDR3, the DNA is TGTGCCAGCAGCCCGCGGACAGGGGTCGAGCAGTACTTC. It translates to CASSPRTGVEQYF.

This chain joins TRBV6-6 and TRBJ1-3; D remains ambiguous. The CDR3 has 14 residues. Germline lookup yields CDR1 MNHNY and CDR2 SVGAGI (reference sequence). With 4 bases removed from V and 1 base from J, the gap between germline ends came to 8 bases. The CDR3 spells CASSFTVSGNTIYF. Here the CDR3 DNA reads TGTGCCAGCAGTTTTACAGTTTCTGGAAACACCATATATTTT.

The chain carries TRBV19 and TRBJ1-1; 8 nucleotides match TRBD1. Trimming at V came to 4 bases and at J to 5 bases, leaving 3 bases not matched to a gene. CDR1 is LNHDA, CDR2 SQIVND, per germline (reference sequence). This CDR3 spans 13 amino acids. This CDR3 is CASSTTGGTEAFF. The CDR3 DNA sequence: TGTGCCAGTAGTACCACAGGGGGGACTGAAGCTTTCTTT.

The chain uses TRBV14 and TRBJ2-7; D uncertain. CDR3 length: 13 amino acids. Trimming shortened V by 1 base and J by 3 bases, and 7 bases separated the two germline ends. In germline, CDR1 is SGHDN, CDR2 FVKESK. For the CDR3, the DNA is TGTGCCAGCAGCCAAGTGTCCCTCTACGAGCAGTACTTC. Translation gives CASSQVSLYEQYF.

The chain employs TRBV7-2 and TRBJ2-5; 8 bases match TRBD1. This CDR3 contains 15 residues. From germline, CDR1 is SGHTA and CDR2 FQGNSA. The V segment lost 3 bases and the J segment 1 base; nucleotides outside the gene matches: 4. CDR3 protein: CASSFGQGAQETQYF. The CDR3 nucleotides read TGTGCCAGCAGCTTCGGACAGGGAGCCCAAGAGACCCAGTACTTC.

V is TRBV5-4 and J is TRBJ1-6; 7 positions match TRBD1. This CDR3 region has 15 residues. Germline V gene sequence: CDR1 SGHNT, CDR2 YYREEE (reference sequence). J gave up 7 bases and V 0 bases, and 4 bases lay outside the gene matches. CDR3 sequence reads: CASSLGGGGNSPLHF. In DNA, the CDR3 is TGTGCCAGCAGCTTGGGAGGGGGCGGCAATTCACCCCTCCACTTT.

This clone has just a few counts. The gene calls are TRBV7-9 and TRBJ1-2; D might be TRBD1 (5 bases). Germline CDR1 SEHNR, CDR2 FQNEAQ (reference sequence). The CDR3 spans 14 residues. Trimming removed 2 bases from V and 2 bases from J, with 9 bases in between. CDR3 amino acids: CASSLFAGNYGYTF. The CDR3 region has the DNA TGTGCCAGCAGCTTATTCGCAGGGAACTATGGCTACACCTTC. Supplemented by reference TRBV7-9 and TRBJ1-2, the full variable domain reads DTGVSQNPRHKITKRGQNVTFRCDPISEHNRLYWYRQTLGQGPEFLTYFQNEAQLEKSRLLSDRFSAERPKGSFSTLEIQRTEQGDSAMYLCASSLFAGNYGYTFGSGTRLTVV.

The CDR3 protein is CASRQAGRTPGELFF. The CDR3 DNA reads TGTGCCAGCAGACAGGCCGGGAGGACGCCCGGGGAGCTGTTTTTT. The V call is TRBV6-6, the J call TRBJ2-2; 7 bases are shared with TRBD2. CDR1 and CDR2 (germline): MNHNY, SVGAGI (reference sequence). The length of the CDR3 is 15 residues. V gave up 6 bases and J gave up 6 bases; unmatched junction bases: 10.

This chain joins TRBV28 and TRBJ1-2; weak D call: TRBD1 (6 bases). The V and J ends lost 3 bases and 5 bases respectively, with 10 bases between them. This CDR3 has 13 amino acids. Germline values: CDR1 MDHEN, CDR2 SYDVKM. The CDR3 is CASSLGGGYGYTF. The CDR3 DNA reads TGTGCCAGCAGTTTGGGAGGGGGGTATGGCTACACCTTC.

Written as DNA, the CDR3 is TGTGCCAGCAGCCACAGCTACGGGGCCAAAAACATTCAGTACTTC. It yields the protein CASSHSYGAKNIQYF. The chain uses TRBV3-1 (or the pseudogene TRBV3-2) and TRBJ2-4; D is undetermined. Trimming removed 3 bases from V and 1 base from J, with 10 bases in between. The CDR3 consists of 15 residues. Germline lookup yields CDR1 LGHDT and CDR2 YNNKEL (reference sequence).

V is TRBV5-5 and J is TRBJ2-5; 11 nucleotides align to TRBD2. CDR1 is SGHKS, CDR2 YYEKEE, per germline (reference sequence). V lost 4 bases and J lost 5; bases outside the gene matches: 13. This CDR3 spans 17 amino acids. CDR3 region: CASSTGSASGGRETQYF. The CDR3 DNA follows: TGTGCCAGCAGCACGGGGTCGGCTAGCGGGGGGCGGGAGACCCAGTACTTC.

The rearrangement links TRBV6-5 to TRBJ1-1; D is undetermined. This CDR3 has 12 amino acids. From germline, CDR1 is MNHEY and CDR2 SVGAGI. Trimming took 6 bases from V and 6 from J, leaving 11 bases between them. The CDR3 sequence is CASREGGAEAFF. The CDR3 DNA is TGTGCCAGCAGAGAGGGAGGAGCTGAAGCTTTCTTT.